This entry concerns a single T cell receptor (beta chain). Original data processing: Counts of nucleated cells, estimated from reference gene primer amplification, were obtained. Produced via immunoSEQ multiplex PCR; TCRdb's table is partial and in-frame only. The V and J calls and clone size are taken from that table; D and trimming were inferred from the DNA. Of 300,000 or so clones in the sample, roughly nine tenths were seen once. These data come from a study of blood T cell repertoires in COVID-19. Study information: T cells, B-cell-depleted T cells, or PBMCs supplied cDNA or gDNA.

Clinical history reported by participants formed the basis on which cohorts were assigned. Up to 2 weeks before entering the study, exposed participants had met a COVID-19 case. Trimming took 0 bases from V and 0 from J; bases not matched to a gene: 5. CDR3 size: 16 residues. From germline, CDR1 is MNHEY and CDR2 SMNVEV (reference sequence). The TCR was taken from a woman in her fifties or sixties who had been exposed to COVID-19. V gene TRBV27 combines with J gene TRBJ2-7, with 7 positions matching TRBD1. Source material: PBMCs or T cells enriched from blood (not recorded which). The CDR3 DNA sequence: TGTGCCAGCAGTTTATCTTATAGGACAGGCTCCTACGAGCAGTACTTC. Protein sequence: CASSLSYRTGSYEQYF.